This paragraph reports one T cell receptor beta chain. The data are from a study of T cells in Graves' hyperthyroidism and ophthalmopathy. TCR beta CDR3 regions were amplified from RNA. Initially, a first-round RT-PCR of the TCR CDR3 employed the HTBI primer set. TCRdb reanalysed the multiplex PCR reads using MiXCR and keeps one entry per CDR3 protein. The profile shows about 410,000 distinct CDR3 sequences, about 15% of them singletons. Material: blood. The source of this sequence is a man between 18 and 29 years old with Graves' ophthalmopathy.

The chain's CDR3 is CASSFTKTGMGHYPYGYTF. The CDR3, as DNA: TGCGCCAGCAGCTTTACCAAGACAGGAATGGGCCACTATCCCTATGGCTACACCTTC. The genes are TRBV5-1 and TRBJ1-2, with a weak D call TRBD1 (6 bases). The CDR3 contains 19 residues. CDR1 SGHRS and CDR2 YFSETQ come from the germline V gene. V was cut by 2 bases and J by 4 bases, with 27 bases left in between.